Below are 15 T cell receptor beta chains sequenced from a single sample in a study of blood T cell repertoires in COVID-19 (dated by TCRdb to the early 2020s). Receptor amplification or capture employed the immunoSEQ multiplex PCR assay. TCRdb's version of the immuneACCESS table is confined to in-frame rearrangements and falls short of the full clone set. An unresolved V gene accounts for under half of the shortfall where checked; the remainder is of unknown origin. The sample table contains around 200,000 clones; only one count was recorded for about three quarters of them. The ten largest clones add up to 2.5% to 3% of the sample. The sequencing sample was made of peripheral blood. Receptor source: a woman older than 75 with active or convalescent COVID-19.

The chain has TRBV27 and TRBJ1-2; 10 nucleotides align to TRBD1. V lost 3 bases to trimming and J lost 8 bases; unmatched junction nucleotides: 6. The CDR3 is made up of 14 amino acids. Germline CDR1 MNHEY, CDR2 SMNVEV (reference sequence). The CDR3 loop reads CASSFSTGGLGYTF. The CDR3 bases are TGTGCCAGCAGTTTCTCGACAGGGGGCTTAGGCTACACCTTC.

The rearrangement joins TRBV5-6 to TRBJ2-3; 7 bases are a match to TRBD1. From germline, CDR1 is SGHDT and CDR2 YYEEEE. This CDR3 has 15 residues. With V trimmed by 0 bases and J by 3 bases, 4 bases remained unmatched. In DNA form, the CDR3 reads TGTGCCAGCAGCTTGGTGCCAGGGGGAACAGATACGCAGTATTTT. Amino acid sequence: CASSLVPGGTDTQYF.

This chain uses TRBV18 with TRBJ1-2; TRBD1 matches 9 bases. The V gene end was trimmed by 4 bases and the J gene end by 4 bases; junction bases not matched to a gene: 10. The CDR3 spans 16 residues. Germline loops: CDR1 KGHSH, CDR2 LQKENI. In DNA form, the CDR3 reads TGTGCCAGCTCACGCCAACCCGGGACAGGGCTCTATGGCTACACCTTC. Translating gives CASSRQPGTGLYGYTF.

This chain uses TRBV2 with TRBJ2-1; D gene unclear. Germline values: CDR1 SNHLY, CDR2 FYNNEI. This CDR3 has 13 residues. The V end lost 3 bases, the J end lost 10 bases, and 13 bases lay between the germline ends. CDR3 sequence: CASSDLVGLEQFF. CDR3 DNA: TGTGCCAGCAGTGATTTGGTGGGCCTAGAGCAGTTCTTC.

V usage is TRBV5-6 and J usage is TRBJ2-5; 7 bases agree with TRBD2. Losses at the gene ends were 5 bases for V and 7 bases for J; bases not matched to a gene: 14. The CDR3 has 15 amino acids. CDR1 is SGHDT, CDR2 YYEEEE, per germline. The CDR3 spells CASSYGGGTSGTQYF. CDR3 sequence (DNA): TGTGCCAGCAGTTATGGGGGGGGAACTTCAGGGACCCAGTACTTC.

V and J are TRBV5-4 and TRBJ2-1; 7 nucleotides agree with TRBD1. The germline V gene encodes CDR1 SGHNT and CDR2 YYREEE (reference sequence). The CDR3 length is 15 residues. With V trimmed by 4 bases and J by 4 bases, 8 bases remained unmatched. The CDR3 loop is CASSPPGQPYNEQFF. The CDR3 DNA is TGTGCCAGCAGCCCTCCGGGACAGCCTTACAATGAGCAGTTCTTC.

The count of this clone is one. CDR3 region: CASSGRDGSEGELFF. In DNA form, the CDR3 reads TGTGCCAGCAGCGGGCGGGACGGCTCTGAGGGGGAGCTGTTTTTT. The chain employs TRBV21-1 and TRBJ2-2; the table's D call, TRBD2, has no DNA check behind it. TRBV21-1 is noted as a pseudogene. The CDR3 loop spans 15 amino acids.

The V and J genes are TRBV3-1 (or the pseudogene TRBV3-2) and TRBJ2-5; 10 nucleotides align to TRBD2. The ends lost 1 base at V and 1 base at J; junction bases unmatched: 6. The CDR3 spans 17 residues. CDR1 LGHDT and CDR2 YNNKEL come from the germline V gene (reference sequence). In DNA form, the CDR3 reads TGTGCCAGCAGCCAAGTGTTAAGCGGGGGGGGCCAAGAGACCCAGTACTTC. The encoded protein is CASSQVLSGGGQETQYF.

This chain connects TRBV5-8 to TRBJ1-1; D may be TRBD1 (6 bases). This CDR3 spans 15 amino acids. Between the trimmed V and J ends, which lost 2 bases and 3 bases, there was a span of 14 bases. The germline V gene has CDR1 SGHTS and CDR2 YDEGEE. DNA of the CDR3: TGTGCCAGCAGCTTATGGGGGGGCTCGGACACTGAAGCTTTCTTT. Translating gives CASSLWGGSDTEAFF.

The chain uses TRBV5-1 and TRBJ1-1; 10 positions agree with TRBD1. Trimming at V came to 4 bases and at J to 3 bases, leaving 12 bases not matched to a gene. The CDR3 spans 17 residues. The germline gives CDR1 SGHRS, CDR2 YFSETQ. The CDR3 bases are TGCGCCAGCAGCCCCGGGACAGGGGAGGGACGGGACACTGAAGCTTTCTTT. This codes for CASSPGTGEGRDTEAFF.

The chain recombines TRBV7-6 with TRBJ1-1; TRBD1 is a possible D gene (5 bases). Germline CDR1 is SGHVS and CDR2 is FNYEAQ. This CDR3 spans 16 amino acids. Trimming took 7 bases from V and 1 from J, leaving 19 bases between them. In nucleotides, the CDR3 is TGTGCCAGCACTCTTGTTTGGGGGGAGGGGAACACTGAAGCTTTCTTT. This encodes CASTLVWGEGNTEAFF.

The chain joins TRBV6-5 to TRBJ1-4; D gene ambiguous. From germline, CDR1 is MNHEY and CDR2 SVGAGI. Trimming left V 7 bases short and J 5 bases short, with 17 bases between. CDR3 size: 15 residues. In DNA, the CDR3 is TGTGCCAGCACTCCCCCTGAAGCGCAAAATGAAAAACTGTTTTTT. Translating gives CASTPPEAQNEKLFF.

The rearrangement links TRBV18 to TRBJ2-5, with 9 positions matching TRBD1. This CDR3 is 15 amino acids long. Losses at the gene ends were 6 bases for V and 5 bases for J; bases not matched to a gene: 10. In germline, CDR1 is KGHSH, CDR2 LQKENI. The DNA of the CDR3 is TGTGCCAGCTCGCCTGAACAGGGGGCTTGGGAGACCCAGTACTTC. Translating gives CASSPEQGAWETQYF.

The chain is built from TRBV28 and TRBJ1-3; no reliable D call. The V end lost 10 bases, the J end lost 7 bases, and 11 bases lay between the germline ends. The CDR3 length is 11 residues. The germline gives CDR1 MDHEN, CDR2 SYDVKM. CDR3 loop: CATERMNTIYF. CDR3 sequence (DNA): TGTGCCACCGAGCGGATGAACACCATATATTTT.

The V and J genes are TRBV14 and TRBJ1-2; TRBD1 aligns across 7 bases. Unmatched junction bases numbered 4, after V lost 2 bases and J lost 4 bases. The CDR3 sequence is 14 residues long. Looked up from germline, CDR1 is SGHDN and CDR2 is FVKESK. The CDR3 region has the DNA TGTGCCAGCAGCCAAACAGGGGCCCGCTATGGCTACACCTTC. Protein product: CASSQTGARYGYTF.